The 26 T cell receptor beta chains presented below share a single source sample, sequenced in a study of control samples from healthy donors and cancer patients. Clones were read by immunoSEQ multiplex PCR, and TCRdb kept only the in-frame ones, dropping some. The repertoire consists of 110,000 or so clones, with 90% occurring once and the leading ten covering 4% to 4.5%. Source material: blood. The source of these receptors is a human donor in good health. The donor label of this sample is uncertain.

This chain joins TRBV19 and TRBJ2-5; TRBD1 agrees at 8 bases. CDR1 is LNHDA and CDR2 is SQIVND in the germline V gene (reference sequence). Trimming at V came to 1 base and at J to 10 bases, leaving 11 bases not matched to a gene. This CDR3 is 15 amino acids long. The CDR3 bases are TGTGCCAGTAGTATAGTCGGGACAGGCCCTGAATTCCAGTACTTC. Its protein is CASSIVGTGPEFQYF.

Notes on this clone: Other nucleotide sequences from this sample produce the same CDR3. The chain combines TRBV28 with TRBJ1-5; the D gene is possibly TRBD1 (5 bases). V lost 4 bases and J lost 6, with 22 bases in between. Germline V gene sequence: CDR1 MDHEN, CDR2 SYDVKM. CDR3 length: 17 amino acids. As DNA, the CDR3 is TGTGCCAGCAGTTGGGGGGTCGAATCGTCATCGGGTCAGCCCCAGCATTTT. Protein product: CASSWGVESSSGQPQHF.

The chain links TRBV3-1 (or the pseudogene TRBV3-2) to TRBJ1-2, with D uncertain. With 4 bases removed from V and 8 bases from J, the gap between germline ends came to 17 bases. This CDR3 comprises 14 residues. CDR1 and CDR2 from the germline V gene are LGHDT and YNNKEL (reference sequence). The CDR3 sequence: CASSPPGPDPGYTF. The CDR3 DNA is TGTGCCAGCAGCCCCCCCGGACCGGACCCAGGCTACACCTTC.

This clone was detected only a few times. The chain combines TRBV30 with TRBJ2-4; 7 nucleotides align to TRBD1. This CDR3 is built from 14 residues. Germline V gene lookup returns CDR1 GTSNPN and CDR2 SVGIG (reference sequence). Trimming took 4 bases from V and 7 from J; bases not matched to a gene: 10. CDR3 sequence reads: CAWNPRGGLNIQYF. Written as DNA, the CDR3 is TGTGCCTGGAACCCTAGAGGGGGCCTGAACATTCAGTACTTC. The entire variable domain, with the rest obtained from reference TRBV30 and TRBJ2-4, is as follows: SQTIHQWPATLVQPVGSPLSLECTVEGTSNPNLYWYRQAAGRGLQLLFYSVGIGQISSEVPQNLSASRPQDRQFILSSKKLLLSDSGFYLCAWNPRGGLNIQYFGAGTRLSVL.

The sample holds one count of this clone. The CDR3 DNA follows: TGTGCCTGGAGTGTACGAAGAAGTGGGAGACAGGGATGTGATTCACCCCTCCACTTT. It yields the protein CAWSVRRSGRQGCDSPLHF. This chain joins TRBV30 and TRBJ1-6; 7 nucleotides match TRBD1. Germline CDR1 and CDR2: GTSNPN and SVGIG (reference sequence). Trimming removed 0 bases from V and 8 bases from J; junction bases left unmatched: 19. The CDR3 is 19 residues long.

The J gene is TRBJ2-1, the V gene TRBV6-2 or TRBV6-3; D is ambiguous. This CDR3 has 13 residues. Germline CDR1 is MNHEY and CDR2 is SVGEGT. Trimming took 1 base from V and 8 from J, leaving 9 bases between them. DNA for the CDR3: TGTGCCAGCAGTTACTTTGGACCCGATGAGCAGTTCTTC. Its protein product is CASSYFGPDEQFF.

The rearrangement links TRBV29-1 to TRBJ1-2; D remains unclear. With 3 bases removed from V and 6 bases from J, the gap between germline ends came to 11 bases. CDR1 is SQVTM and CDR2 is ANQGSEA in the germline V gene. This CDR3 spans 12 amino acids. The CDR3 sequence is CSVDWYSDGYTF. As DNA, the CDR3 is TGCAGCGTTGATTGGTACTCTGATGGCTACACCTTC. The full variable domain, with the rest looked up from reference TRBV29-1 and TRBJ1-2, is SAVISQKPSRDICQRGTSLTIQCQVDSQVTMMFWYRQQPGQSLTLIATANQGSEATYESGFVIDKFPISRPNLTFSTLTVSNMSPEDSSIYLCSVDWYSDGYTFGSGTRLTVV.

This clone was seen only a few times. This chain joins TRBV7-9 and TRBJ2-3; 10 bases line up with TRBD2. Losses at the gene ends were 3 bases for V and 1 base for J; bases not matched to a gene: 4. The length of the CDR3 is 16 residues. Germline V CDR1 and CDR2: SEHNR, FQNEAQ (reference sequence). The CDR3 spells CASSFPLAGGTDTQYF. CDR3 in DNA: TGTGCCAGCAGCTTTCCGCTAGCGGGGGGCACAGATACGCAGTATTTT.

The chain is built from TRBV5-1 and TRBJ2-3; 8 nucleotides agree with TRBD2. This CDR3 is 15 amino acids long. CDR1 and CDR2 (germline): SGHRS, YFSETQ. Trimming took 0 bases from V and 5 from J; bases not matched to a gene: 5. CDR3 protein: CASSLAGGGRDTQYF. CDR3 nucleotide sequence: TGCGCCAGCAGCTTGGCCGGGGGGGGGCGAGATACGCAGTATTTT.

The V and J genes are TRBV6-2 or TRBV6-3 and TRBJ2-2; D possibly corresponds to TRBD2 (5 bases). Germline lookup yields CDR1 MNHEY and CDR2 SVGEGT. CDR3 length: 16 residues. The germline V and J ends were trimmed by 6 bases and 0 bases, with 14 bases remaining between them. The chain's CDR3 is CASSYAGLSNTGELFF. The CDR3, as DNA: TGTGCCAGCAGCTATGCGGGCTTATCGAACACCGGGGAGCTGTTTTTT.

This chain uses TRBV5-5 with TRBJ1-2; 9 bases map to TRBD1. Germline lookup yields CDR1 SGHKS and CDR2 YYEKEE (reference sequence). The CDR3 has 15 amino acids. V lost 3 bases to trimming and J lost 2 bases; unmatched junction nucleotides: 5. DNA for the CDR3: TGTGCCAGCAGCTACGGACAGGGGCCCAACTATGGCTACACCTTC. Encoded protein: CASSYGQGPNYGYTF.

The rearrangement links TRBV20-1 to TRBJ2-7; D perhaps matches TRBD2 (6 bases). Trimming took off 6 bases at V and 2 bases at J, with 8 bases between the two ends. This CDR3 is 11 amino acids long. Germline V gives CDR1 DFQATT, CDR2 SNEGSKA (reference sequence). The DNA of the CDR3 is TGCAGTGCACGGACTACCTACGAGCAGTACTTC. Residues: CSARTTYEQYF.

The CDR3 sequence is CASSAREALTDTQYF. Here the CDR3 DNA reads TGTGCCAGTAGTGCCAGGGAAGCTTTAACAGATACGCAGTATTTT. V and J are TRBV19 and TRBJ2-3; the D gene is possibly TRBD1 (5 bases). V was pared by 5 bases and J by 3 bases, with 15 bases between. This CDR3 is 15 amino acids long. Germline-derived CDR1 and CDR2 are LNHDA and SQIVND (reference sequence).

The chain combines TRBV3-1 (or the pseudogene TRBV3-2) with TRBJ1-1; no definite D call. V was pared by 1 base and J by 2 bases, with 8 bases between. The CDR3 has 14 residues. Germline V gives CDR1 LGHDT, CDR2 YNNKEL (reference sequence). The DNA for the CDR3 is TGTGCCAGCAGCCAAGGCCGTCCCAACACTGAAGCTTTCTTT. Translating gives CASSQGRPNTEAFF.

V usage is TRBV6-1 and J usage is TRBJ1-1, with TRBD1 matching 7 bases. The V segment lost 3 bases and the J segment 3 bases; nucleotides outside the gene matches: 16. The CDR3 runs to 18 residues. Germline CDR1 MNHNS, CDR2 SASEGT. The CDR3 region is CASSDYLVRTGSDTEAFF. The CDR3 DNA follows: TGTGCCAGCAGTGACTACCTCGTAAGGACAGGTTCGGACACTGAAGCTTTCTTT.

This clone was detected only once. The chain employs TRBV19 and TRBJ1-2, with a possible D match to TRBD1 (6 bases). V was cut by 6 bases and J by 8 bases, with 10 bases left in between. The CDR3 sequence is 11 residues long. In germline, CDR1 is LNHDA, CDR2 SQIVND (reference sequence). The CDR3 sequence: CASSRTGGYTF. CDR3 DNA sequence: TGTGCCAGTAGCCGCACAGGGGGCTACACCTTC.

The chain employs TRBV6-5 and TRBJ2-3; 7 nucleotides match TRBD1. Trimming took 2 bases from V and 1 from J; bases not matched to a gene: 3. Germline V gene lookup returns CDR1 MNHEY and CDR2 SVGAGI. This CDR3 comprises 15 residues. DNA of the CDR3: TGTGCCAGCAGTTACGGACAGGACGGCACAGATACGCAGTATTTT. Protein sequence: CASSYGQDGTDTQYF.

Only one count was recorded for this clone. The chain employs TRBV24-1 and TRBJ2-1, with unresolved D. Deletions cut 3 bases from V and 3 bases from J, with 20 bases between. The CDR3 is 18 residues long. CDR1 is KGHDR, CDR2 SFDVKD, per germline. The CDR3 loop is CATSDIVPQKDHYNEQFF. CDR3 nucleotides: TGTGCCACCAGTGATATTGTGCCACAGAAGGACCACTACAATGAGCAGTTCTTC.

The rearrangement uses TRBV29-1 and TRBJ1-2; maybe TRBD1 (5 bases). The length of the CDR3 is 15 residues. V was trimmed by 0 bases and J by 2 bases, leaving 13 bases between them. Germline V lookup: CDR1 SQVTM, CDR2 ANQGSEA. CDR3 DNA sequence: TGCAGCGTTGAAGATAGGGACCTCAAGAACTATGGCTACACCTTC. It codes for CSVEDRDLKNYGYTF.

The CDR3 nucleotides read TGCAGTGCTAGTCGCCTTAGAACAGGGTCGGACTATGGCTACACCTTC. Translating it yields CSASRLRTGSDYGYTF. The chain couples TRBV20-1 to TRBJ1-2; maybe TRBD1 (6 bases). CDR3 length: 16 residues. Germline V lookup: CDR1 DFQATT, CDR2 SNEGSKA (reference sequence). V shed 3 bases and J shed 3 bases, with 20 bases lying between them.

The rearrangement joins TRBV7-2 to TRBJ1-1; weak D call: TRBD1 (5 bases). The V and J ends lost 7 bases and 0 bases respectively, with 9 bases between them. Per the germline V gene, CDR1 is SGHTA and CDR2 is FQGNSA. This CDR3 spans 13 amino acids. In DNA form, the CDR3 reads TGTGCCAGCATAAAGACAGTGAACACTGAAGCTTTCTTT. It codes for CASIKTVNTEAFF.

V gene TRBV4-1 combines with J gene TRBJ2-7; 16 nucleotides line up with TRBD2. The CDR3 contains 15 residues. Per the germline V gene, CDR1 is MGHRA and CDR2 is YSYEKL. After removal of 0 bases from V and 7 bases from J, the junction contained 0 bases not matched to a gene. Here the CDR3 reads CASSQEGLAGGEQYF. CDR3 DNA: TGCGCCAGCAGCCAAGAGGGACTAGCGGGGGGGGAGCAGTACTTC.

V and J are TRBV9 and TRBJ2-3; D gene unclear. V lost 3 bases, J lost 2 bases, and 1 base lay in between. Germline CDR1 and CDR2: SGDLS and YYNGEE. This CDR3 is 11 amino acids long. CDR3 loop: CASSATDTQYF. The DNA for the CDR3 is TGTGCCAGCAGCGCCACAGATACGCAGTATTTT.

J is TRBJ1-2 and V is TRBV5-4; D possibly corresponds to TRBD1 (6 bases). V lost 3 bases to trimming and J lost 3 bases, with 12 bases between them. Germline V gene lookup returns CDR1 SGHNT and CDR2 YYREEE (reference sequence). The CDR3 contains 14 residues. The CDR3 here is CASSSDRSDYGYTF. As DNA, the CDR3 is TGTGCCAGCAGCTCAGACAGGTCCGACTATGGCTACACCTTC.

The chain uses TRBV9 and TRBJ2-2; TRBD1 might be the D (6 bases). The CDR3 consists of 15 residues. CDR1 is SGDLS, CDR2 YYNGEE, per germline. V lost 0 bases to trimming and J lost 8 bases, with 14 bases between them. The DNA of the CDR3 is TGTGCCAGCAGCGTAGCCCCACAGGGTTCGGGGGAGCTGTTTTTT. Its translation: CASSVAPQGSGELFF.

This clone was counted once. V usage is TRBV19 and J usage is TRBJ2-1; 7 nucleotides align to TRBD2. This CDR3 has 13 residues. V shed 3 bases and J 8 bases; nucleotides not matched to a gene: 4. Germline V gene lookup returns CDR1 LNHDA and CDR2 SQIVND (reference sequence). The DNA of the CDR3 is TGTGCCAGTAGTATGAGCGGGGCCTATGAGCAGTTCTTC. Its translation: CASSMSGAYEQFF.